The rows below give T cell receptor beta chains drawn from one sample of a study of low-dose radiotherapy and immunotherapy resistance in tumors. TCRdb called the reads again in MiXCR, with one record for every CDR3 protein. The repertoire holds 80,000 to 90,000 distinct CDR3 sequences, 18% seen once, with less than 3.5% in the top ten. Specimen: PBMCs, collected before treatment. The source of these receptors is a male donor with prostate cancer. Each CDR3 is given with its conserved first and last residue. Fields, in order: D gene, clone size, J gene, V gene, CDR3 protein. D genes are given only for firm matches. Clone sizes are given selectively: once, few, many, or a class where the clone is expanded.

D gene: TRBD1
clone size: many
J gene: TRBJ2-5
V gene: TRBV2
CDR3 protein: CASSEKGVARDRVTQYF

D gene: NA
clone size: many
J gene: TRBJ2-1
V gene: TRBV5-4
CDR3 protein: CASSLQGMNEQFF

D gene: NA
clone size: NA
J gene: TRBJ2-2
V gene: TRBV7-7
CDR3 protein: CASSLVYTGELFF

D gene: NA
clone size: many
J gene: TRBJ2-3
V gene: TRBV20-1
CDR3 protein: CSARDLAGARSTDTQYF

D gene: NA
clone size: many
J gene: TRBJ1-1
V gene: TRBV11-2
CDR3 protein: CASSTHAGTNTEAFF

D gene: NA
clone size: few
J gene: TRBJ2-7
V gene: TRBV14
CDR3 protein: CASSQEVFAYEQYF

D gene: NA
clone size: once
J gene: TRBJ1-1
V gene: TRBV18
CDR3 protein: CASTKQWGDTEAFF

D gene: NA
clone size: many
J gene: TRBJ1-1
V gene: TRBV19
CDR3 protein: CASSMEGRTEAFF

D gene: TRBD1
clone size: NA
J gene: TRBJ2-7
V gene: TRBV6-1
CDR3 protein: CASSQGTGNDEQYF

D gene: NA
clone size: many
J gene: TRBJ1-1
V gene: TRBV12-5
CDR3 protein: CASGPIPGEWTEAFF

D gene: TRBD2
clone size: many
J gene: TRBJ2-1
V gene: TRBV5-1
CDR3 protein: CASTAAGEAFF

D gene: TRBD1
clone size: NA
J gene: TRBJ1-4
V gene: TRBV19
CDR3 protein: CASGGVGEKLFF

D gene: NA
clone size: many
J gene: TRBJ1-1
V gene: TRBV29-1
CDR3 protein: CSVVSNTHRGDTEAFF

D gene: NA
clone size: many
J gene: TRBJ1-1
V gene: TRBV20-1
CDR3 protein: CSARDRFMNTEAFF

D gene: NA
clone size: many
J gene: TRBJ1-5
V gene: TRBV20-1
CDR3 protein: CSAKRLQLLNQPQHF

D gene: TRBD2
clone size: NA
J gene: TRBJ2-5
V gene: TRBV5-6
CDR3 protein: CASRASGEETQYF

D gene: NA
clone size: many
J gene: TRBJ1-2
V gene: TRBV7-2
CDR3 protein: CASSLGIGYGYTF

D gene: NA
clone size: few
J gene: TRBJ2-7
V gene: TRBV5-1
CDR3 protein: CASSFALGDEQYF

D gene: NA
clone size: NA
J gene: TRBJ1-2
V gene: TRBV5-1
CDR3 protein: CASSPGEGRSKGYTF

D gene: NA
clone size: many
J gene: TRBJ2-5
V gene: TRBV20-1
CDR3 protein: CSARPPGDHQETQYF

D gene: NA
clone size: many
J gene: TRBJ1-2
V gene: TRBV18
CDR3 protein: CASSPGDGYTF

D gene: NA
clone size: many
J gene: TRBJ2-2
V gene: TRBV5-1
CDR3 protein: CASSLVRRDEGELFF

D gene: TRBD2
clone size: many
J gene: TRBJ2-3
V gene: TRBV24-1
CDR3 protein: CATSESGLHTQYF

D gene: NA
clone size: many
J gene: TRBJ2-3
V gene: TRBV4-1
CDR3 protein: CASSQASAGDTQYF

D gene: TRBD2
clone size: many
J gene: TRBJ2-3
V gene: TRBV20-1
CDR3 protein: CSAIAGARGNTQYF

D gene: NA
clone size: few
J gene: TRBJ1-4
V gene: TRBV2
CDR3 protein: CASRLAVNEKLFF

D gene: NA
clone size: many
J gene: TRBJ2-5
V gene: TRBV5-6
CDR3 protein: CASSVSGQETQYF

D gene: NA
clone size: many
J gene: TRBJ2-3
V gene: TRBV5-1
CDR3 protein: CASSAGLSGITQYF

D gene: TRBD2
clone size: many
J gene: TRBJ2-5
V gene: TRBV3-1
CDR3 protein: CASSQEIAGGQETQYF

D gene: NA
clone size: NA
J gene: TRBJ2-5
V gene: TRBV5-1
CDR3 protein: CASSFGTGETQYF

D gene: NA
clone size: many
J gene: TRBJ2-2
V gene: TRBV7-9
CDR3 protein: CASSFRLSTGELFF

D gene: TRBD1
clone size: many
J gene: TRBJ2-2
V gene: TRBV7-6
CDR3 protein: CASSSRFRGPNTGELFF

D gene: NA
clone size: many
J gene: TRBJ2-7
V gene: TRBV7-9
CDR3 protein: CASSPGIHEQYF

D gene: TRBD2
clone size: many
J gene: TRBJ2-3
V gene: TRBV4-2
CDR3 protein: CASSTLSGGGADTQYF

D gene: NA
clone size: many
J gene: TRBJ2-7
V gene: TRBV7-2
CDR3 protein: CASSLVIQGPEQYF

D gene: NA
clone size: NA
J gene: TRBJ1-2
V gene: TRBV4-2
CDR3 protein: CASSQDGGYGYTF

D gene: TRBD1
clone size: many
J gene: TRBJ2-7
V gene: TRBV20-1
CDR3 protein: CSARPQGVYSYEQYF

D gene: NA
clone size: many
J gene: TRBJ1-1
V gene: TRBV19
CDR3 protein: CASSMDRNTEAFF

D gene: TRBD2
clone size: many
J gene: TRBJ2-5
V gene: TRBV9
CDR3 protein: CASSAFLGQRGETQYF

D gene: NA
clone size: NA
J gene: TRBJ2-5
V gene: TRBV12-5
CDR3 protein: CASGSGSVLETQYF

D gene: NA
clone size: many
J gene: TRBJ1-2
V gene: TRBV6-2/TRBV6-3
CDR3 protein: CASQRDSGPYGYTF

D gene: TRBD1
clone size: many
J gene: TRBJ2-7
V gene: TRBV3-1
CDR3 protein: CASSYGQERAYEQYF

D gene: NA
clone size: many
J gene: TRBJ2-3
V gene: TRBV10-2
CDR3 protein: CASTGGRFLIFGTQYF

D gene: NA
clone size: NA
J gene: TRBJ1-1
V gene: TRBV19
CDR3 protein: CASSIEGVQNTEAFF

D gene: NA
clone size: NA
J gene: TRBJ2-7
V gene: TRBV13
CDR3 protein: CASSRDGQTYEQYF

D gene: NA
clone size: many
J gene: TRBJ2-7
V gene: TRBV18
CDR3 protein: CASSPEGVDSSSYEQYF

D gene: NA
clone size: many
J gene: TRBJ2-5
V gene: TRBV2
CDR3 protein: CASSPLKGLIETQYF

D gene: NA
clone size: few
J gene: TRBJ2-1
V gene: TRBV6-1
CDR3 protein: CAVGRDSSYNEQFF